This record concerns one T cell receptor beta chain sequence. Clones were read by immunoSEQ multiplex PCR, and TCRdb kept only the in-frame ones, dropping some. The table includes over 200,000 clones, about 91% detected once. These data are taken from a study of blood T cell repertoires in COVID-19. Germline V gives CDR1 MNHEY, CDR2 SMNVEV (reference sequence). Deletions cut 6 bases from V and 2 bases from J, with 16 bases between. This CDR3 contains 15 residues. Everyone who took part was roughly 18 to 89 years old, and they came from about 25 US areas. Sequenced sample: PBMCs or T cells enriched from blood (not recorded which). The chain links TRBV27 to TRBJ2-5; tentatively, D is TRBD1 (5 bases). This receptor was identified in a woman between 40 and 50 years old with acute COVID-19. CDR3: CASRGWGLGQETQYF. The CDR3 DNA reads as TGTGCCAGCAGGGGTTGGGGCTTGGGACAAGAGACCCAGTACTTC.